These 16 T cell receptor beta chains were sequenced from one sample in a study of T cell clonality in common variable immunodeficiency. Using immunoSEQ multiplex PCR, the repertoire was profiled, and TCRdb retains in-frame clones only, with some absent. The repertoire consists of tens of thousands of clones, none detected only once. Input material: peripheral blood mononuclear cells. The receptors originated from a person aged 18 to 75 in good health.

At least ten counts were recorded for this clone. The DNA ends 3 residues before the CDR3 does, and the rest of the CDR3 is filled in from the germline J gene. This sequence joins TRBV7-9 and TRBJ1-5; D possibly corresponds to TRBD1 (5 bases). V gave up 3 bases and J gave up 0 bases, with 9 bases separating them. This CDR3 is built from 15 residues. From germline, CDR1 is SEHNR and CDR2 FQNEAQ (reference sequence). The sequenced CDR3 bases are TGTGCCAGCAGCTTGGCGGGGGATAGCAATCAGCCC. This gives the protein CASSLAGDSNQP. In full, the CDR3 is CASSLAGDSNQPQHF.

This clone appeared many times. The read finishes 3 residues shy of the CDR3 end, and the germline J gene is used to complete it. This rearrangement joins TRBV2 to TRBJ2-2, with 10 nucleotides matching TRBD2. Per germline, CDR1 SNHLY and CDR2 FYNNEI. J was trimmed by 4 bases and V by 3 bases; bases with no gene match: 5. This CDR3 is built from 16 residues. The sequenced CDR3 bases are TGTGCCAGCAGTGACCTAGCGGGGGTCAGCACCGGGGAG. It yields the protein CASSDLAGVSTGE. The entire CDR3 is CASSDLAGVSTGELFF.

In this sample, this clone turned up many times. Read coverage stops 3 residues before the CDR3 terminus; the germline J gene supplies the remainder. The J gene is TRBJ1-2, the V gene TRBV7-9, with TRBD1 matching 9 bases. The CDR3 loop spans 15 amino acids. Per the germline V gene, CDR1 is SEHNR and CDR2 is FQNEAQ (reference sequence). The CDR3 protein is CASTIPGQGKDGYTF. CDR3 DNA (partial): TGTGCCAGCACCATCCCGGGACAGGGAAAGGACGGC.

This clone has at least ten counts. The missing CDR3 end, 3 residues past where the read stops, is filled in from the germline J gene. This sequence joins TRBV5-1 and TRBJ2-2; D is unclear. V was pared by 3 bases and J by 1 base, with 16 bases between. Germline CDR1 SGHRS, CDR2 YFSETQ. The CDR3 runs 17 residues. The CDR3 DNA, read in part, is TGCGCCAGCAGCTGGTCCGAAGCATCAAGGAACACCGGGGAG. Amino acid sequence: CASSWSEASRNTGE. The full CDR3 reads CASSWSEASRNTGELFF.

This clone was picked up many times. The CDR3 end lies 3 residues beyond the end of the read and is filled in from the germline J gene. The gene calls are TRBV5-1 and TRBJ2-2; D perhaps matches TRBD1 (6 bases). CDR1 SGHRS and CDR2 YFSETQ come from the germline V gene. The V and J ends lost 6 bases and 2 bases respectively, with 14 bases between them. The CDR3 spans 15 residues. The covered CDR3 bases are TGCGCCAGCACCCTGGGGGCGGTTAACACCGGGGAG. Translation: CASTLGAVNTGE. The full CDR3 is CASTLGAVNTGELFF.

There are many counts of this clone. The read ends 3 residues before the CDR3 terminus; that terminus is restored from the germline J gene. The chain recombines TRBV5-5 with TRBJ1-1; D unclear. Germline V CDR1 and CDR2: SGHKS, YYEKEE (reference sequence). V was pared by 4 bases and J by 5 bases, with 12 bases between. The CDR3 has 13 amino acids. This CDR3 reads CASSLYTGTEAFF. CDR3 bases read: TGTGCCAGCAGCCTGTACACCGGGACTGAA.

This clone came up many times. The read ends 3 residues before the CDR3 terminus; that terminus is restored from the germline J gene. V usage is TRBV12-3 or TRBV12-4 and J usage is TRBJ1-5; D remains unclear. Trimming removed 5 bases at V and 0 bases at J, with 14 bases between. The CDR3 extends over 16 amino acids. CDR3 DNA (partial): TGTGCCAGCAGTCCCTCCTATCTTTATAGCAATCAGCCC. Translating it yields CASSPSYLYSNQP. In full, the CDR3 is CASSPSYLYSNQPQHF.

This clone was seen many times. Read coverage stops 3 residues before the CDR3 terminus; the germline J gene supplies the remainder. The rearrangement joins TRBV2 to TRBJ2-2; a weak D match, TRBD2 (7 bases). The V end was cut by 7 bases, the J end by 3 bases, with 12 bases between. CDR3 length: 14 residues. CDR1 and CDR2 (germline): SNHLY, FYNNEI. The CDR3 region is CASKGGEDTGELFF. CDR3 bases read: TGTGCCAGCAAAGGGGGGGAGGACACCGGGGAG.

This clone showed up many times. The observed sequence ends 3 residues before the CDR3 terminus, with the missing tail filled in from the germline J gene. V gene TRBV15 combines with J gene TRBJ2-7, with TRBD2 identical over 9 bases. Per the germline V gene, CDR1 is LNHNV and CDR2 is YYDKDF (reference sequence). The CDR3 loop spans 16 amino acids. The junction had 11 bases not matched to a gene; V was cut back by 5 bases and J by 3 bases. The CDR3 spells CATSGFIAGEGYEQYF. The covered CDR3 bases are TGTGCCACCAGCGGGTTCATAGCGGGAGAGGGCTACGAG.

There are many counts of this clone. The CDR3 is cut off 3 residues early in the read; its end comes from the germline J gene. This rearrangement joins TRBV12-3 or TRBV12-4 to TRBJ2-2; the D gene is possibly TRBD2 (5 bases). This CDR3 spans 16 amino acids. V lost 1 base and J 4 bases, leaving 13 bases between the germline ends. This CDR3 is CASSLVGLPGTGELFF. Incomplete CDR3 DNA: TGTGCCAGCAGTTTAGTAGGACTGCCCGGCACCGGGGAG.

This clone was counted ten times or more. The read stops 3 residues short of the end of the CDR3; the missing end is completed from the germline J gene. This rearrangement joins TRBV18 to TRBJ2-1; the D call may be TRBD1 or TRBD2 (5 bases each). The germline CDR1 and CDR2 sequences are KGHSH and LQKENI. Between the trimmed V and J ends, which lost 3 bases and 6 bases, there was a span of 15 bases. CDR3 length: 15 residues. The CDR3 DNA, read in part, is TGTGCCAGCTCACCGGCATGGGGCGGAGGCAATGAG. Translated, it gives CASSPAWGGGNE. The CDR3 reads in full as CASSPAWGGGNEQFF.

Many counts were recorded for this clone. The observed sequence ends 3 residues before the CDR3 terminus, with the missing tail filled in from the germline J gene. The genes are TRBV20-1 and TRBJ1-1; D may be TRBD1 (6 bases). The CDR3 sequence is 13 residues long. V was shortened by 5 bases and J by 1 base, with 11 bases between the two germline ends. Germline loops: CDR1 DFQATT, CDR2 SNEGSKA (reference sequence). The CDR3 reads CSAFATGNTEAFF. The DNA read from the CDR3 is TGCAGTGCTTTCGCGACAGGGAACACTGAA.

This clone was observed many times. Read data end 3 residues before the CDR3 end; the end is taken from the germline J gene. The chain has TRBV19 and TRBJ2-4; D may be TRBD1 (6 bases). The ends were cut back, 6 bases at V and 7 bases at J, with 7 bases in the middle. The CDR3 has 11 amino acids. Germline V gene data show CDR1 as LNHDA and CDR2 as SQIVND (reference sequence). CDR3 DNA, as far as it was read: TGTGCCAGTAGGAGGGGGAACATT. Protein product: CASRRGNI. In full, the CDR3 is CASRRGNIQYF.

Ten or more counts support this clone. The read is 3 residues too short to cover the CDR3 end, so that end is filled in from the germline J gene. The chain links TRBV15 to TRBJ2-5; 7 bases are a match to TRBD2. The CDR3 sequence is 12 residues long. V lost 7 bases, J lost 4 bases, and 3 bases stayed unmatched. Germline V gene lookup returns CDR1 LNHNV and CDR2 YYDKDF (reference sequence). CDR3 DNA (partial): TGTGCCACCAAGGCTAGCGGAGAGACC. This translates into CATKASGET. The CDR3 as a whole reads CATKASGETQYF.

This clone showed up many times. The CDR3 is cut off 3 residues early in the read; its end comes from the germline J gene. The chain joins TRBV9 to TRBJ1-6, with D uncertain. This CDR3 has 14 amino acids. Trimming took 0 bases from V and 7 from J, leaving 8 bases between them. Germline loops: CDR1 SGDLS, CDR2 YYNGEE. The CDR3 here is CASSVEVGNSPLHF. The sequenced part of the CDR3 DNA is TGTGCCAGCAGCGTAGAGGTCGGGAATTCACCC.

This clone was found many times. The CDR3 goes on 3 residues after the read ends, and that part is filled in from the germline J gene. The chain carries TRBV2 and TRBJ2-7; 8 nucleotides align to TRBD2. Per the germline V gene, CDR1 is SNHLY and CDR2 is FYNNEI. V lost 6 bases, J lost 6 bases, and 4 bases stayed unmatched. This CDR3 is 12 amino acids long. CDR3: CASRGLGSEQYF. The CDR3 bases that were read are TGTGCCAGCAGGGGACTAGGATCCGAG. The full variable domain, in which reference TRBV2 and TRBJ2-7 provide the parts outside the CDR3, is EPEVTQTPSHQVTQMGQEVILRCVPISNHLYFYWYRQILGQKVEFLVSFYNNEISEKSEIFDDQFSVERPDGSNFTLKIRSTKLEDSAMYFCASRGLGSEQYFGPGTRLTVT.